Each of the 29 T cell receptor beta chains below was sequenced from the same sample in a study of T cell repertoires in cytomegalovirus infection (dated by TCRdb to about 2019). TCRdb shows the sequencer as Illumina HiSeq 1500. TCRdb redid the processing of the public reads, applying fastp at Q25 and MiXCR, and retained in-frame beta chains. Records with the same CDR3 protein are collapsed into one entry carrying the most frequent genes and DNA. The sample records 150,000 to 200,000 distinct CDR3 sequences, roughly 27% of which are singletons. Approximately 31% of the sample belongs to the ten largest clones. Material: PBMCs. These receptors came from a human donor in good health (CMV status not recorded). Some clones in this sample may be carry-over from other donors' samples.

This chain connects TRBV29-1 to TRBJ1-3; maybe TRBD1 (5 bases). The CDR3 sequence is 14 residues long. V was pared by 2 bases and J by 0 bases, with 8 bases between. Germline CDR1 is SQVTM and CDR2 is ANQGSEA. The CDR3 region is CSVEPGISGNTIYF. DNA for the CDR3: TGCAGCGTTGAACCAGGGATCTCTGGAAACACCATATATTTT.

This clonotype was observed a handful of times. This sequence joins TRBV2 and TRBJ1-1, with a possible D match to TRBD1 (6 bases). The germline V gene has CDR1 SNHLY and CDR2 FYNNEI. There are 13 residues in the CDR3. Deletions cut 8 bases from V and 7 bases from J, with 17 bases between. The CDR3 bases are TGTGCCAGCGGGGGGGTGCAGGGGCTTGAAGCTTTCTTT. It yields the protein CASGGVQGLEAFF. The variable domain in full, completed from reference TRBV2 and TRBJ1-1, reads EPEVTQTPSHQVTQMGQEVILRCVPISNHLYFYWYRQILGQKVEFLVSFYNNEISEKSEIFDDQFSVERPDGSNFTLKIRSTKLEDSAMYFCASGGVQGLEAFFGQGTRLTVV.

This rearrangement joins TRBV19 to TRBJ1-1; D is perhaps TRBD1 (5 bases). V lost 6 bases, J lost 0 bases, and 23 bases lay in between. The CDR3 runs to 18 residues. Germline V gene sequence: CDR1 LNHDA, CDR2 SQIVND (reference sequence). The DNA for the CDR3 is TGTGCCAGTAGCCCAAGGACACAACAAGCCGACATGAACACTGAAGCTTTCTTT. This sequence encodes CASSPRTQQADMNTEAFF.

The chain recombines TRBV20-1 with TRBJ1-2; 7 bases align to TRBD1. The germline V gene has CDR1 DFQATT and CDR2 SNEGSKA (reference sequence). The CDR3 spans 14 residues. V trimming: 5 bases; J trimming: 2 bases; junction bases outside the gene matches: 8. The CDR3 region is CSAVQGPGNYGYTF. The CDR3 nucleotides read TGCAGTGCTGTACAGGGGCCGGGGAACTATGGCTACACCTTC.

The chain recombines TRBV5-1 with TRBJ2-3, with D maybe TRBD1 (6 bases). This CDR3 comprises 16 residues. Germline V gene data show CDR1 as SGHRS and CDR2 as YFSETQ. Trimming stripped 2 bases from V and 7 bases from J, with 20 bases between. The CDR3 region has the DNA TGCGCCAGCAGCTTAACCTCCTTCCGGGACATTAATACGCAGTATTTT. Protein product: CASSLTSFRDINTQYF.

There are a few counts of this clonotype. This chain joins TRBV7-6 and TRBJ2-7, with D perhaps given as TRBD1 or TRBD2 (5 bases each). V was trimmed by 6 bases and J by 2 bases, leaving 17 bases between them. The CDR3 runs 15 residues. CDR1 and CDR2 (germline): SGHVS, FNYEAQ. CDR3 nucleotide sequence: TGTGCCAGCAGTCTCCGAGGGACGGGTGCCTACGAGCAGTACTTC. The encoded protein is CASSLRGTGAYEQYF.

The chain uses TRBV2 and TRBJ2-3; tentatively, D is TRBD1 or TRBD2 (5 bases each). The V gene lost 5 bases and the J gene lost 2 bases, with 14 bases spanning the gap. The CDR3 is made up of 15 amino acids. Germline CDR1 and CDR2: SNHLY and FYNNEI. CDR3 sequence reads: CASSRDRTTTDTQYF. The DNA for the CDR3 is TGTGCCAGCAGTCGGGACCGAACAACCACAGATACGCAGTATTTT.

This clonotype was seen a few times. The CDR3: CASSFYRGGNEQFF. For the CDR3, the DNA is TGTGCCAGCAGCTTTTACAGGGGAGGCAATGAGCAGTTCTTC. V usage is TRBV7-8 and J usage is TRBJ2-1; D might be TRBD1 (7 bases). Germline V gene lookup returns CDR1 SGHVS and CDR2 FQNEAQ. This CDR3 is 14 amino acids long. Trimming stripped 3 bases from V and 6 bases from J, with 12 bases between.

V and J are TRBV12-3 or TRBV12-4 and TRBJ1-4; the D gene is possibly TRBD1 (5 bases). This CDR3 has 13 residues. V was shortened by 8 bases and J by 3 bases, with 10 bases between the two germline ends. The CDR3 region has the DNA TGTGCCAGCGACGGGGGGGCTAATGAAAAACTGTTTTTT. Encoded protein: CASDGGANEKLFF.

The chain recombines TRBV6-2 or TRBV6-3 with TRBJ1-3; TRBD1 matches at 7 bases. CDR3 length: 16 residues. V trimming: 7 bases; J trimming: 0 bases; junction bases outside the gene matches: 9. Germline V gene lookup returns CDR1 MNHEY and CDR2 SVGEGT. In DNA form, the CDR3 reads TGTGCCAGCATTCAACCTGGGACAGCCTCTGGAAACACCATATATTTT. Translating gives CASIQPGTASGNTIYF.

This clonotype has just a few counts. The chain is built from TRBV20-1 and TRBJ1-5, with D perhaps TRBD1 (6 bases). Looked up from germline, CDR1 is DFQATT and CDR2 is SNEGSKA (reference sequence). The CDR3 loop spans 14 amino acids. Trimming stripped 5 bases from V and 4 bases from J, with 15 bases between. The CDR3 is CSAEGGRGNQPQHF. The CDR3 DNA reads TGCAGTGCTGAGGGGGGGAGAGGGAATCAGCCCCAGCATTTT.

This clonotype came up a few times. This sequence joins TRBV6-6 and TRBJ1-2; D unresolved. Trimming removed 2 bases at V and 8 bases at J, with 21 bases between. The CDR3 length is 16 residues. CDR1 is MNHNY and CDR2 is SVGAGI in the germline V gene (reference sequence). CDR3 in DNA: TGTGCCAGCAGTTACGGTACCGGCAGTTCCGTACACGGCTACACCTTC. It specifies CASSYGTGSSVHGYTF.

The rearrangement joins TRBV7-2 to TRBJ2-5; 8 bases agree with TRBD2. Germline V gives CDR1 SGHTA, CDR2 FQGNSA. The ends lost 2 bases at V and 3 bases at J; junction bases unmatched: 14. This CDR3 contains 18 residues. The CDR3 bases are TGTGCCAGCAGCTTACTCCAGCGGGGGAGCTGGGGGGAAGAGACCCAGTACTTC. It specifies CASSLLQRGSWGEETQYF.

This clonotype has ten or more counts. CDR3 loop: CASSQPGRTPTQYF. In nucleotides, the CDR3 is TGTGCCAGCAGCCAACCGGGACGTACCCCCACGCAGTATTTT. The chain has TRBV7-2 and TRBJ2-3; the D gene could be TRBD1 or TRBD2 (5 bases each). This CDR3 is 14 amino acids long. V was shortened by 5 bases and J by 9 bases, with 18 bases between the two germline ends. Germline CDR1 SGHTA, CDR2 FQGNSA. Complete variable domain (other parts from reference TRBV7-2 and TRBJ2-3): GAGVSQSPSNKVTEKGKDVELRCDPISGHTALYWYRQSLGQGLEFLIYFQGNSAPDKSGLPSDRFSAERTGGSVSTLTIQRTQQEDSAVYLCASSQPGRTPTQYFGPGTRLTVL.

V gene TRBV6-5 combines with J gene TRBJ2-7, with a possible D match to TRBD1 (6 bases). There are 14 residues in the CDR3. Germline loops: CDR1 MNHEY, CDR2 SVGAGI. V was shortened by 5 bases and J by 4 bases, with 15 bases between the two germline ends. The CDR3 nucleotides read TGTGCCAGCAGTCCACCGACAGGAGGTTACGAGCAGTACTTC. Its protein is CASSPPTGGYEQYF.

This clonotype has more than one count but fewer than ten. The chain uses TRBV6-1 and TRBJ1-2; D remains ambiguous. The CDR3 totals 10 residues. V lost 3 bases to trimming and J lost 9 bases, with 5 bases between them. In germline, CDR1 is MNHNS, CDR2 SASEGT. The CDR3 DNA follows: TGTGCCAGCAGTGAGGGGAGCTACACCTTC. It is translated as CASSEGSYTF.

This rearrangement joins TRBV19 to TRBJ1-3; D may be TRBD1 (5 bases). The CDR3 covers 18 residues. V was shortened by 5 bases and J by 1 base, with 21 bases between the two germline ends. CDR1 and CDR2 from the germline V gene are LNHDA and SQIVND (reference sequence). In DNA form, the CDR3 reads TGTGCCAGTAGTTCGTGGGGACGGACCATTAGGTCTGGAAACACCATATATTTT. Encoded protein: CASSSWGRTIRSGNTIYF. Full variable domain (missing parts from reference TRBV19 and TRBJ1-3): DGGITQSPKYLFRKEGQNVTLSCEQNLNHDAMYWYRQDPGQGLRLIYYSQIVNDFQKGDIAEGYSVSREKKESFPLTVTSAQKNPTAFYLCASSSWGRTIRSGNTIYFGEGSWLTVV.

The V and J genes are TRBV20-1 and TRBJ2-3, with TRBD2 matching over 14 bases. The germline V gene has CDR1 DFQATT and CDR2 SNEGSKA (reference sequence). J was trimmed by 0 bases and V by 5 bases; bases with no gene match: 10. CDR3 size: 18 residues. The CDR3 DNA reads TGCAGTGCTCGAGGACTAGCGGGGGGTTCTGCTAGCACAGATACGCAGTATTTT. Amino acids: CSARGLAGGSASTDTQYF.

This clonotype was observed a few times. CDR3 protein: CSAAGPDRRLNTGELFF. CDR3 DNA sequence: TGCAGTGCTGCGGGACCAGACAGGAGACTGAACACCGGGGAGCTGTTTTTT. The chain employs TRBV20-1 and TRBJ2-2; the D call may be TRBD1 or TRBD2 (6 bases each). In germline, CDR1 is DFQATT, CDR2 SNEGSKA (reference sequence). The CDR3 totals 17 residues. Deletions cut 5 bases from V and 1 base from J, with 20 bases between.

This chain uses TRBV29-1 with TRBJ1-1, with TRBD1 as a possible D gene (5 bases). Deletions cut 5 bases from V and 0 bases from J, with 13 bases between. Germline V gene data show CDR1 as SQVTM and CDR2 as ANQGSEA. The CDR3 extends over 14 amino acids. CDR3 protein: CSVPEGRMNTEAFF. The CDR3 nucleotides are TGCAGCGTTCCAGAGGGACGGATGAACACTGAAGCTTTCTTT.

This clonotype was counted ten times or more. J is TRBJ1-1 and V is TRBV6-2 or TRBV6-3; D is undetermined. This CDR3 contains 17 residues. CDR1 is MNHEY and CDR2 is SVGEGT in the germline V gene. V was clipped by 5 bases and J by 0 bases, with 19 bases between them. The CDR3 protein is CASSPRLSTALNTEAFF. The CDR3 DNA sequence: TGTGCCAGCAGTCCGCGACTTTCAACAGCCTTGAACACTGAAGCTTTCTTT.

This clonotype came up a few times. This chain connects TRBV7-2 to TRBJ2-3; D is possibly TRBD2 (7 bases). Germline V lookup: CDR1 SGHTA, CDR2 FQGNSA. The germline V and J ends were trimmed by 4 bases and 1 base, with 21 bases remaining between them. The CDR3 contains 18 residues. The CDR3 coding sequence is TGTGCCAGCAGCTCGCGTTCCACCTGGGAGGGGGGCACAGATACGCAGTATTTT. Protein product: CASSSRSTWEGGTDTQYF.

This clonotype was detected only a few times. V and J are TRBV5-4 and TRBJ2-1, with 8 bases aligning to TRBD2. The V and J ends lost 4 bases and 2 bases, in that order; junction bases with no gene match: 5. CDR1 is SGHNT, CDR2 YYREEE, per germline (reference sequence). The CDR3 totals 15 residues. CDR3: CASSPLGGAYNEQFF. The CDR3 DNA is TGTGCCAGCAGCCCCCTCGGGGGGGCCTACAATGAGCAGTTCTTC.

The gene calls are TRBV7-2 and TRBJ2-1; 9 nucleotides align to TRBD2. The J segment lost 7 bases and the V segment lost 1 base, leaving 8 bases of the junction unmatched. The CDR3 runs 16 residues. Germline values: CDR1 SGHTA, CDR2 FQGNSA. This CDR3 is CASSLGSSGEGNEQFF. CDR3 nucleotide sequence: TGTGCCAGCAGCTTAGGATCTAGCGGGGAGGGGAATGAGCAGTTCTTC. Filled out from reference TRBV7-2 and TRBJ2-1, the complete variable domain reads GAGVSQSPSNKVTEKGKDVELRCDPISGHTALYWYRQSLGQGLEFLIYFQGNSAPDKSGLPSDRFSAERTGGSVSTLTIQRTQQEDSAVYLCASSLGSSGEGNEQFFGPGTRLTVL.

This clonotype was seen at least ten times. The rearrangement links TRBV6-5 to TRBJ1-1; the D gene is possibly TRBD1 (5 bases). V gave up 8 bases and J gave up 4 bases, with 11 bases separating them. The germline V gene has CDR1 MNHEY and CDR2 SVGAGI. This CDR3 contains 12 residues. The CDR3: CASGGVGTEAFF. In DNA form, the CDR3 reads TGTGCCAGCGGAGGGGTTGGCACTGAAGCTTTCTTT.

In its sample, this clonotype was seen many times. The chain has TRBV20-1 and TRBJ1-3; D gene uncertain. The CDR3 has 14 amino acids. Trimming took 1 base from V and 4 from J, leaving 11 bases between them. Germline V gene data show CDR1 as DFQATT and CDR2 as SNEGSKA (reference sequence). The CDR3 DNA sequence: TGCAGTGCTAGAGCTGCTGGTGGGGGAAACACCATATATTTT. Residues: CSARAAGGGNTIYF.

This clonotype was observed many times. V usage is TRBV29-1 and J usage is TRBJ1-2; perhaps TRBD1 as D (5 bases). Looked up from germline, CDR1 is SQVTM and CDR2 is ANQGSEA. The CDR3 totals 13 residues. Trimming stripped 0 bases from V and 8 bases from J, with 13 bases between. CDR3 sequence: CSVEDRGRRGYTF. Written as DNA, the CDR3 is TGCAGCGTTGAAGATCGGGGACGACGGGGCTACACCTTC.

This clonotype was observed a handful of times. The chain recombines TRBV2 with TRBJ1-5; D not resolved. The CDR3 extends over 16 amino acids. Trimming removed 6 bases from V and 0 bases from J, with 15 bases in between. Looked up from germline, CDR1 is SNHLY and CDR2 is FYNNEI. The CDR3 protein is CASSRGTVDSNQPQHF. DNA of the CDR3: TGTGCCAGCAGCCGAGGAACAGTCGATAGCAATCAGCCCCAGCATTTT.

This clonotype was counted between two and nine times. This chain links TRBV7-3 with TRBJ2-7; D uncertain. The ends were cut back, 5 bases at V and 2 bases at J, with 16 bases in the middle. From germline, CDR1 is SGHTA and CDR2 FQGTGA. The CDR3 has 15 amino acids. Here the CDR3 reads CASSRTGQSTYEQYF. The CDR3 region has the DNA TGTGCCAGCAGCCGTACGGGCCAGAGCACCTACGAGCAGTACTTC.